The 20 T cell receptor beta chains given below trace back to one sample, sequenced in a study of T cell responses to AZD1222 COVID-19 vaccine. The data were produced by immunoSEQ multiplex PCR, yet TCRdb's version contains in-frame clones alone and is incomplete. The sample shows roughly 130,000 clones, over 75% of them seen only once. This specimen consisted of peripheral blood, obtained on day 0 of MenACWY control vaccination. Source of these receptors: an adult in good health.

The chain combines TRBV6-5 with TRBJ1-4; D is ambiguous. V shed 7 bases and J shed 7 bases, with 19 bases lying between them. The CDR3 extends over 15 amino acids. Germline V gives CDR1 MNHEY, CDR2 SVGAGI. CDR3 amino acids: CASNHKGTSGEKLFF. The CDR3 nucleotides read TGTGCCAGCAACCACAAGGGCACTTCGGGTGAAAAACTGTTTTTT.

The chain carries TRBV2 and TRBJ2-5, with D tentatively TRBD1 or TRBD2 (5 bases each). CDR3 size: 12 residues. Germline CDR1 and CDR2: SNHLY and FYNNEI. The ends were cut back, 8 bases at V and 1 base at J, with 8 bases in the middle. In DNA form, the CDR3 reads TGTGCCAGCCTCGGGGCCCAAGAGACCCAGTACTTC. This translates into CASLGAQETQYF. Using reference TRBV2 and TRBJ2-5 for the parts outside the CDR3, the full variable domain is EPEVTQTPSHQVTQMGQEVILRCVPISNHLYFYWYRQILGQKVEFLVSFYNNEISEKSEIFDDQFSVERPDGSNFTLKIRSTKLEDSAMYFCASLGAQETQYFGPGTRLLVL.

The chain is built from TRBV11-1 and TRBJ2-4; possible D gene TRBD1, 6 bases. Germline loops: CDR1 SGHAT, CDR2 FQDESV (reference sequence). The V end lost 1 base, the J end lost 9 bases, and 10 bases lay between the germline ends. The CDR3 extends over 13 amino acids. CDR3 in DNA: TGTGCCAGCAGCTTAGGAAGGGGGTTCATTCAGTACTTC. Encoded protein: CASSLGRGFIQYF.

The chain links TRBV25-1 to TRBJ2-5; D remains ambiguous. There are 12 residues in the CDR3. Germline V gene sequence: CDR1 MGHDK, CDR2 SYGVNS. V lost 3 bases, J lost 7 bases, and 9 bases lay in between. CDR3 DNA: TGTGCCAGCAGTGATATAGCCGCGACCCAGTACTTC. This translates into CASSDIAATQYF.

This sequence joins TRBV5-1 and TRBJ2-7; maybe TRBD1 (6 bases). Trimming removed 4 bases at V and 3 bases at J, with 8 bases between. CDR3 length: 12 amino acids. CDR1 SGHRS and CDR2 YFSETQ come from the germline V gene. In DNA form, the CDR3 reads TGCGCCAGCAGCAGGGACATCTACGAGCAGTACTTC. It specifies CASSRDIYEQYF.

The rearrangement joins TRBV5-1 to TRBJ1-2, with no clear D. The germline V gene has CDR1 SGHRS and CDR2 YFSETQ. This CDR3 spans 12 amino acids. Trimming stripped 4 bases from V and 8 bases from J, with 12 bases between. CDR3 nucleotides: TGCGCCAGCAGCCCGACCGGAGGCGGCTACACCTTC. Amino acids: CASSPTGGGYTF.

The count of this clone is one. V usage is TRBV6-6 and J usage is TRBJ2-1; D might be TRBD1 (6 bases). The CDR3 consists of 16 residues. Trimming stripped 3 bases from V and 5 bases from J, with 17 bases between. The V gene's germline CDR1 is MNHNY and CDR2 SVGAGI (reference sequence). The CDR3: CASSYPKGELHNEQFF. The CDR3 coding sequence is TGTGCCAGCAGTTATCCGAAGGGGGAGCTACACAATGAGCAGTTCTTC.

The gene calls are TRBV7-6 and TRBJ2-1; TRBD2 matches at 11 bases. CDR3 length: 15 residues. The V gene end was trimmed by 5 bases and the J gene end by 7 bases; junction bases not matched to a gene: 7. Looked up from germline, CDR1 is SGHVS and CDR2 is FNYEAQ. CDR3 DNA: TGTGCCAGCAGCCCCACTAGCGGGAGAACGAATGAGCAGTTCTTC. This gives the protein CASSPTSGRTNEQFF.

This chain links TRBV28 with TRBJ1-5; possibly TRBD1 for D (5 bases). The CDR3 has 16 residues. Germline V gene data show CDR1 as MDHEN and CDR2 as SYDVKM. Trimming stripped 6 bases from V and 1 base from J, with 16 bases between. The CDR3 spells CASSRRWRGSNQPQHF. The CDR3 nucleotides read TGTGCCAGCAGCCGTCGTTGGCGGGGCAGCAATCAGCCCCAGCATTTT.

CDR3 sequence (DNA): TGTGCCAGCAGCCCCCCGACCCACCGGACTAGCGGGAGGGCATTGCATGAGCAGTTCTTC. Protein: CASSPPTHRTSGRALHEQFF. The V call is TRBV4-2, the J call TRBJ2-1; 15 positions agree with TRBD2. The CDR3 runs 20 residues. Germline assignment: CDR1 LGHNA and CDR2 YNFKEQ. Losses at the gene ends were 4 bases for V and 8 bases for J; bases not matched to a gene: 18.

This rearrangement joins TRBV13 to TRBJ2-1; tentatively, D is TRBD2 (5 bases). CDR1 and CDR2 from the germline V gene are PRHDT and FYEKMQ (reference sequence). The CDR3 runs 14 residues. V dropped 4 bases and J dropped 8 bases, with 15 bases sitting between them. CDR3 residues: CASSWRRIYDEQFF. CDR3 in DNA: TGTGCCAGCAGCTGGAGGAGGATATACGATGAGCAGTTCTTC.

This chain connects TRBV5-4 to TRBJ1-6; weak D call: TRBD1 (5 bases). The V end lost 4 bases, the J end lost 5 bases, and 10 bases lay between the germline ends. The CDR3 consists of 14 residues. CDR1 is SGHNT, CDR2 YYREEE, per germline (reference sequence). In DNA form, the CDR3 reads TGTGCCAGCAGCGCACCGGGACATAATTCACCCCTCCACTTT. This encodes CASSAPGHNSPLHF.

This clone was found once. V and J are TRBV18 and TRBJ1-5; D unresolved. Trimming removed 5 bases at V and 4 bases at J, with 9 bases between. CDR1 is KGHSH, CDR2 LQKENI, per germline. The CDR3 is made up of 13 amino acids. The CDR3 nucleotides read TGTGCCAGCTCAAACGCTTATAATCAGCCCCAGCATTTT. The encoded protein is CASSNAYNQPQHF.

This sequence joins TRBV11-3 and TRBJ1-6; 7 bases are shared with TRBD1. CDR1 is SGHNT and CDR2 is YENEEA in the germline V gene. The V segment lost 3 bases and the J segment 10 bases; nucleotides outside the gene matches: 3. The CDR3 totals 13 residues. CDR3 sequence reads: CASSFSGGSPLHF. The CDR3 coding sequence is TGTGCCAGCAGCTTTTCAGGGGGATCACCCCTCCACTTT. The whole variable domain, filled in from reference TRBV11-3 and TRBJ1-6, reads EAGVVQSPRYKIIEKKQPVAFWCNPISGHNTLYWYLQNLGQGPELLIRYENEEAVDDSQLPKDRFSAERLKGVDSTLKIQPAELGDSAVYLCASSFSGGSPLHFGNGTRLTVT.

This clone showed up just a few times. This sequence joins TRBV14 and TRBJ2-2, with a possible D match to TRBD1 (5 bases). This CDR3 region has 13 residues. V was cut by 5 bases and J by 4 bases, with 8 bases left in between. Germline CDR1 and CDR2: SGHDN and FVKESK. In DNA form, the CDR3 reads TGTGCCAGCAGCGGACAAGCCACCGGGGAGCTGTTTTTT. Translated, it gives CASSGQATGELFF.

The CDR3 DNA sequence: TGCGCCAGCAGCTTGGACGGGATTGAGCAGTTCTTC. It translates to CASSLDGIEQFF. V and J are TRBV5-1 and TRBJ2-1, with TRBD2 as a possible D gene (5 bases). The CDR3 has 12 residues. CDR1 is SGHRS, CDR2 YFSETQ, per germline. Trimming stripped 0 bases from V and 9 bases from J, with 7 bases between.

This clone has more than one count but fewer than ten. This chain joins TRBV15 and TRBJ1-1; 7 bases agree with TRBD1. The germline V gene has CDR1 LNHNV and CDR2 YYDKDF (reference sequence). V lost 5 bases and J lost 1; bases outside the gene matches: 7. This CDR3 contains 15 residues. The CDR3 spells CATSRDRLANTEAFF. The CDR3 DNA reads TGTGCCACCAGCCGGGACAGACTGGCGAACACTGAAGCTTTCTTT.

The chain employs TRBV19 and TRBJ2-2, with D tentatively TRBD1 or TRBD2 (5 bases each). There are 14 residues in the CDR3. Trimming took 4 bases from V and 5 from J, leaving 11 bases between them. Germline V gene lookup returns CDR1 LNHDA and CDR2 SQIVND (reference sequence). This CDR3 reads CASSSGGETGELFF. The CDR3 bases are TGTGCCAGTAGTAGTGGGGGAGAAACCGGGGAGCTGTTTTTT.

J is TRBJ2-7 and V is TRBV28, with TRBD2 matching over 9 bases. V gave up 6 bases and J gave up 6 bases; unmatched junction bases: 9. The CDR3 totals 14 residues. Germline V gives CDR1 MDHEN, CDR2 SYDVKM. The CDR3 DNA reads as TGTGCCAGCAGCCGAGCGGGAGGTATGGGCGAGCAGTACTTC. Encoded protein: CASSRAGGMGEQYF.

This chain links TRBV3-1 (or the pseudogene TRBV3-2) with TRBJ2-3, with 13 bases lining up with TRBD2. The CDR3 extends over 17 amino acids. The V segment lost 5 bases and the J segment 2 bases; nucleotides outside the gene matches: 7. Germline CDR1 reads LGHDT; CDR2 reads YNNKEL (reference sequence). CDR3 nucleotide sequence: TGTGCCAGCAGCTCTCGACTAGCGGGAGGCCTCACAGATACGCAGTATTTT. Protein: CASSSRLAGGLTDTQYF.